A selection of T cell receptor beta chains follows, all from one sample in a study of cytomegalovirus exposure and HLA in healthy donors. The assay was immunoSEQ multiplex PCR, and TCRdb's table has in-frame clones only and misses some. In the table there are tens of thousands of clones, around 97% of which are singletons. Sequenced input: PBMCs. These receptors were taken from a young man in good health and CMV-seronegative. Both conserved end residues are trimmed from each CDR3.

CDR3 | J | V
ASSRDRGADTQY | TRBJ2-3 | TRBV19
ASSFTGPNTGELF | TRBJ2-2 | TRBV5-1
ASSSSGSGETQY | TRBJ2-5 | TRBV7-3
ASSLSGTGYEQY | TRBJ2-7 | TRBV28
SVERSGGGQAF | TRBJ1-1 | TRBV29-1
ASSLVGQSGNTGELF | TRBJ2-2 | TRBV7-9
ASSFSGTPTEAF | TRBJ1-1 | TRBV5-4
ASSGGQVPEKLF | TRBJ1-4 | TRBV2
ASSEPMGAQY | TRBJ2-7 | TRBV19
ASSSGSLNTEAF | TRBJ1-1 | TRBV27
ASSLYRGVSYGYT | TRBJ1-2 | TRBV27
ASSVEFRGDTQY | TRBJ2-3 | TRBV18
AISEKGGGKNIQY | TRBJ2-4 | TRBV10-3
ASSLDRVGGYT | TRBJ1-2 | TRBV7-9
AITAAMNTEAF | TRBJ1-1 | TRBV10-3
ASNGGMLQPQH | TRBJ1-5 | TRBV19
ASSSGLAGVEQF | TRBJ2-1 | TRBV7-3
ASSVLAGGFDEQF | TRBJ2-1 | TRBV9
ASSASKRGTEAF | TRBJ1-1 | TRBV6-1
ASSSITSGSSYEQY | TRBJ2-7 | TRBV13